This T cell receptor beta chain was obtained from a study of T-cell reconstitution after alpha-beta-depleted transplantation in children. Many counts were recorded for this clonotype. Preparing the TCRbeta library involved the use of unique molecular identifiers. TCRdb analysed the PCR reads with MiXCR anew, one entry per CDR3 protein. The table lists over 200,000 distinct CDR3 sequences, roughly 8.1% of them singletons. Between the trimmed V and J ends, which lost 2 bases and 6 bases, there was a span of 9 bases. Germline values: CDR1 SGHRS, CDR2 YFSETQ. The CDR3 runs to 13 residues. The TCR comes from a male patient aged 2 to 9 who had a stem cell transplant for acute myeloid leukemia, so the T cells may come from the graft donor. Sequences were derived from PBMCs, mostly from graft donor cells, sampled 360 days after TCRalphabeta/CD19-depleted stem cell transplant. The V and J genes are TRBV5-1 and TRBJ2-1; D may be TRBD1 (6 bases). CDR3 in amino acids: CASSFGQFNEQFF. For the CDR3, the DNA is TGCGCCAGCAGCTTTGGACAGTTCAATGAGCAGTTCTTC.